This T cell receptor beta chain emerged from a study of T cell repertoires in cytomegalovirus infection. Findings of the study overall: Of the TCR beta families, the public ones yielded a cumulative frequency that identified carriers of CMV plus the relevant HLA.

A few counts support this clonotype. Antigen unknown. TCRdb passed the reads through MiXCR, listing each CDR3 protein once. This repertoire shows 200,000 or so distinct CDR3 sequences, roughly 34% found once; its top ten account for around 64%. This CDR3 region has 15 residues. Germline V gene data show CDR1 as SEHNR and CDR2 as FQNEAQ (reference sequence). V was pared by 3 bases and J by 3 bases, with 13 bases between. Material: CD8+ T cells from cultured PBMCs, obtained from culture after CMV antigen stimulation. This receptor was taken from a human donor in good health (CMV status not recorded). Some clones in this sample may be carry-over from other donors' samples. The chain links TRBV7-9 to TRBJ2-3, with D perhaps TRBD2 (6 bases). CDR3 sequence reads: CASSLGRSETDTQYF. For the CDR3, the DNA is TGTGCCAGCAGCTTGGGGAGGTCGGAAACAGATACGCAGTATTTT.